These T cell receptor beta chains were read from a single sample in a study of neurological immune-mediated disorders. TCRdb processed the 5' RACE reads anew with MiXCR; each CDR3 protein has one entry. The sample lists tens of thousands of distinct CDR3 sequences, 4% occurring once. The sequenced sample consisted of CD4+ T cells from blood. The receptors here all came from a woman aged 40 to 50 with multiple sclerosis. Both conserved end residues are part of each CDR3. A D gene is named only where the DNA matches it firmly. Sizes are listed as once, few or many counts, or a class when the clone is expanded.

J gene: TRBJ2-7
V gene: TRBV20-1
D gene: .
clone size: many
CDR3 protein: CSAREDYEQYF
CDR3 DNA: TGCAGTGCTAGAGAGGATTACGAGCAGTACTTC

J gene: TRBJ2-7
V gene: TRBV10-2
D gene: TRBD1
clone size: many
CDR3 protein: CASGLRGFSYEQYF
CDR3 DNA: TGCGCCAGCGGACTCAGGGGGTTCTCCTACGAGCAGTACTTC

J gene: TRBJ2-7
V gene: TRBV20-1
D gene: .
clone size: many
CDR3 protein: CSAREAPPDEQYF
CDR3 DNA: TGCAGTGCTAGGGAGGCACCTCCTGATGAGCAGTACTTC

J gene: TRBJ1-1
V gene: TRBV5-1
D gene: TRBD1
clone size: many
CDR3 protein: CASSFRQGPTEAFF
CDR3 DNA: TGCGCCAGCAGCTTCCGACAGGGGCCCACTGAAGCTTTCTTT

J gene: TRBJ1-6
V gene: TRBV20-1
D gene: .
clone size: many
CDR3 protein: CSARGRGSSPLHF
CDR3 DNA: TGCAGTGCTAGAGGGAGGGGGAGCTCACCCCTCCACTTT

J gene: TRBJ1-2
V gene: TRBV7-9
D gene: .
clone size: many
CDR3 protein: CASSPNPGVSGYTF
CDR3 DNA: TGTGCCAGCAGCCCCAATCCGGGGGTTAGCGGCTACACCTTC

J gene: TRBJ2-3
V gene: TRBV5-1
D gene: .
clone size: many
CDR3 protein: CASSLGAFPPADTQYF
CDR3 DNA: TGCGCCAGCAGCTTGGGGGCCTTTCCCCCAGCAGATACGCAGTATTTT

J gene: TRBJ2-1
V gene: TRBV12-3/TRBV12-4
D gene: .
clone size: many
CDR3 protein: CASTRDTHNEQFF
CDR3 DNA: TGTGCCAGCACCCGGGACACTCACAATGAGCAGTTCTTC

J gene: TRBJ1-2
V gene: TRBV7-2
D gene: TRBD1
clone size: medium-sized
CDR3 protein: CASSYTGTGYGYTF
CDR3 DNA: TGTGCCAGCAGCTATACCGGGACAGGCTATGGCTACACCTTC

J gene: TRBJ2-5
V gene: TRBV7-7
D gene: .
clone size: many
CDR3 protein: CASRGREETQYF
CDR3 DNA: TGTGCCAGCAGAGGCAGGGAAGAGACCCAGTACTTC

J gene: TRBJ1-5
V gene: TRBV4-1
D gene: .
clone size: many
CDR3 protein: CASSQVYSNQPQHF
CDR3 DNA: TGCGCCAGCAGCCAAGTATACAGCAATCAGCCCCAGCATTTT

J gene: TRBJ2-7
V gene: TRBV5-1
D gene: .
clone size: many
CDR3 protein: CASSLGQGNEQYF
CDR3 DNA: TGCGCCAGCAGCTTGGGGCAGGGGAACGAGCAGTACTTC

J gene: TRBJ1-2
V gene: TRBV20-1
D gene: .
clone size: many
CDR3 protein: CSAGTPTANYGYTF
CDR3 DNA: TGCAGTGCTGGCACACCGACAGCTAACTATGGCTACACCTTC

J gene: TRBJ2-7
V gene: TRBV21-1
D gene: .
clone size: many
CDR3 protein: CASSKEATSYEQYF
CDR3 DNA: TGTGCCAGCAGCAAAGAGGCCACCAGCTACGAGCAGTACTTC

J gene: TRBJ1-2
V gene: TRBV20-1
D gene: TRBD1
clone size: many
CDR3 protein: CSAATRTGEIYGYTF
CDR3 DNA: TGCAGCGCTGCCACCCGGACAGGGGAGATCTATGGCTACACCTTC

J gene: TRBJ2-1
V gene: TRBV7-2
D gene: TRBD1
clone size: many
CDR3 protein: CASSSRQGFYNEQFF
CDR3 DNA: TGTGCCAGCAGCTCCCGACAGGGGTTCTACAATGAGCAGTTCTTC

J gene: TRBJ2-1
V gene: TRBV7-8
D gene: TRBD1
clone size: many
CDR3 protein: CASSYLGPGQRPYNEQFF
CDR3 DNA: TGTGCCAGCAGCTACCTCGGTCCGGGACAGAGGCCGTACAATGAGCAGTTCTTC

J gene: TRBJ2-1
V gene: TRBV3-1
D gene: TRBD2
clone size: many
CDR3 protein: CASSQAGGYNEQFF
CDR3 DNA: TGTGCCAGCAGCCAAGCGGGGGGATACAATGAGCAGTTCTTC

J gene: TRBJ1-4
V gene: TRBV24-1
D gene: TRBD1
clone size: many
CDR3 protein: CATSDPRGSGEKLFF
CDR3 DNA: TGTGCCACCAGTGACCCCAGGGGGTCAGGTGAAAAACTGTTTTTT

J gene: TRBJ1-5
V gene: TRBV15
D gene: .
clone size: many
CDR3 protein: CATSRDLAGVSNQPQHF
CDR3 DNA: TGTGCCACCAGCAGAGATCTCGCAGGGGTAAGCAATCAGCCCCAGCATTTT

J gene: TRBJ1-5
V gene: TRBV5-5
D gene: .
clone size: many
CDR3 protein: CASSLEGQLDQPQHF
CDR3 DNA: TGTGCCAGCAGCTTGGAGGGTCAGTTAGATCAGCCCCAGCATTTT

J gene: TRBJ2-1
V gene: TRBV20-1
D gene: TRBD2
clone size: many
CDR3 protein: CSGTPGGGADEQFF
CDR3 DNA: TGCAGTGGGACTCCGGGCGGGGGGGCGGATGAGCAGTTCTTC

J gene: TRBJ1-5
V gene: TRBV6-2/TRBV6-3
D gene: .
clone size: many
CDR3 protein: CASKGNFQPQHF
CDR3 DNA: TGTGCCAGCAAAGGGAATTTTCAGCCCCAGCATTTT

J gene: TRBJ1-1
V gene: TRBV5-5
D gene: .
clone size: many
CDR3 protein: CASSLQREPEAFF
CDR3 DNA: TGTGCCAGCAGTCTCCAGCGAGAGCCTGAAGCTTTCTTT

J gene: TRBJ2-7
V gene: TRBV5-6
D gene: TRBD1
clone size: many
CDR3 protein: CASSDRDRGREQYF
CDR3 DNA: TGTGCCAGCAGCGATCGGGACAGGGGCCGCGAGCAGTACTTC

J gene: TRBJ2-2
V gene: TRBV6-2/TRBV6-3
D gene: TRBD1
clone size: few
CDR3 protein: CASSYSARTGSAFGELFF
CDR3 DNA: TGTGCCAGCAGTTACTCTGCCCGGACAGGTTCTGCTTTCGGGGAGCTGTTTTTT

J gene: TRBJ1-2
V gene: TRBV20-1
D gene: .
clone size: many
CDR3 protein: CSADQRSYGYTF
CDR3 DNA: TGCAGTGCCGACCAAAGGAGTTATGGCTACACCTTC

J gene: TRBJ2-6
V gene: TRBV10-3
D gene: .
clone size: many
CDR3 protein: CAISEQSGRVWAGANVLTF
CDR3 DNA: TGTGCCATCAGTGAGCAGAGCGGCAGGGTATGGGCTGGGGCCAACGTCCTGACTTTC

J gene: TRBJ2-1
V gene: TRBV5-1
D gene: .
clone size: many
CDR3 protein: CASSWWGNEQFF
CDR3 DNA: TGCGCCAGCAGCTGGTGGGGGAATGAGCAGTTCTTC

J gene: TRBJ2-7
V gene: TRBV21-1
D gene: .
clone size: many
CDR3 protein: CASSLRRPFYSYEQYF
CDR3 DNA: TGTGCCAGCAGCCTTAGACGGCCCTTCTATTCCTACGAGCAGTACTTC

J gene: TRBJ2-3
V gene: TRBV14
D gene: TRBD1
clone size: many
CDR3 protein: CASSQVGGGADTQYF
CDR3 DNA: TGTGCCAGCAGCCAAGTAGGGGGCGGAGCAGATACGCAGTATTTT

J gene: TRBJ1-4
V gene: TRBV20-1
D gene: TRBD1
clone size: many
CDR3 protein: CSATSPGTATNEKLFF
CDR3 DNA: TGCAGTGCTACCTCCCCAGGGACAGCAACTAATGAAAAACTGTTTTTT

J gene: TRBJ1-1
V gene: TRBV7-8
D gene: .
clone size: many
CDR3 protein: CASSFHTEAFF
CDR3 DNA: TGTGCCAGCAGCTTCCACACTGAAGCTTTCTTT

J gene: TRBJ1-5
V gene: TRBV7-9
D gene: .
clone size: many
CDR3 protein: CASSSLSENQPQHF
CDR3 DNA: TGTGCCAGCAGCTCCCTCAGCGAGAATCAGCCCCAGCATTTT

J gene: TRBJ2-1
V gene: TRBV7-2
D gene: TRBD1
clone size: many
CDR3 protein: CASSLLPGQGWHEQFF
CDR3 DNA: TGTGCCAGCAGCTTACTACCGGGACAGGGGTGGCATGAGCAGTTCTTC

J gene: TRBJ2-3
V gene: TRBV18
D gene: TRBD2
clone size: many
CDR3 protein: CASSPASGPTDTQYF
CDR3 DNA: TGTGCCAGCTCACCGGCTAGCGGACCCACAGATACGCAGTATTTT

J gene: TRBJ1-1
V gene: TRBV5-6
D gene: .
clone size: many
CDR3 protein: CASSNGALNTEAFF
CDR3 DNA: TGTGCCAGCAGCAACGGGGCCTTGAACACTGAAGCTTTCTTT

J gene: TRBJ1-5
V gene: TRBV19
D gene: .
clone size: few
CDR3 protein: CAVGDTSNQPQHF
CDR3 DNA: TGTGCCGTGGGGGATACTAGCAATCAGCCCCAGCATTTT

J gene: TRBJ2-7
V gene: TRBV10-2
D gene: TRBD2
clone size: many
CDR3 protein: CASGLAGGDEQYF
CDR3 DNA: TGCGCCAGCGGGCTAGCGGGGGGAGACGAGCAGTACTTC

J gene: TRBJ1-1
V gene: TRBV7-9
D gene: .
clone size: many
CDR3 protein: CASSPAGYMNTEAFF
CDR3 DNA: TGTGCCAGCAGCCCGGCGGGGTACATGAACACTGAAGCTTTCTTT

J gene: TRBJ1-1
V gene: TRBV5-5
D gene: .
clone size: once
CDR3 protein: CASSLVSANTEAFF
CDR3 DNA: TGTGCCAGCAGCTTGGTGTCGGCCAACACTGAAGCTTTCTTT

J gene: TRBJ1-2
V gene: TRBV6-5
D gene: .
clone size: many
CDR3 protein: CASRPAARGYTF
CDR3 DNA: TGTGCCAGCAGACCGGCGGCCCGTGGCTACACCTTC

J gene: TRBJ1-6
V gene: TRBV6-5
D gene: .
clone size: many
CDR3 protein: CASSYSDQGTPLHF
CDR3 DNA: TGTGCCAGCAGTTACAGCGACCAAGGGACACCCCTCCACTTT

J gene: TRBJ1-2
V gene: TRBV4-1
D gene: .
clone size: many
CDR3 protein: CASSQDPSRYNYGYTF
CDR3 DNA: TGCGCCAGCAGCCAAGATCCGAGCAGGTACAACTATGGCTACACCTTC

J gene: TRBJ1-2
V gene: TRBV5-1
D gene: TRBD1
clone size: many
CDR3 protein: CARHRGNYGYTF
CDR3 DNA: TGCGCCCGACACAGGGGGAACTATGGCTACACCTTC

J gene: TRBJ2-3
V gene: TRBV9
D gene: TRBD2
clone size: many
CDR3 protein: CASSVAGGTSTDTQYF
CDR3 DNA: TGTGCCAGCAGCGTAGCGGGGGGGACTAGCACAGATACGCAGTATTTT

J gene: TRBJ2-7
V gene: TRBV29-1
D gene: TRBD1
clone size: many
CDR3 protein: CSVEVRRGNYEQYF
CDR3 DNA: TGCAGCGTTGAAGTTCGCAGGGGGAACTACGAGCAGTACTTC

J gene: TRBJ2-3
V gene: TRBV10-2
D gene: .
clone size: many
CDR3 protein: CASSERDGTDTQYF
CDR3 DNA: TGCGCCAGCAGTGAGCGGGACGGCACAGATACGCAGTATTTT

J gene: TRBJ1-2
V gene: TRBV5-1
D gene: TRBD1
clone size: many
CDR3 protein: CASSRTGAGYGYTF
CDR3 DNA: TGCGCCAGCAGCCGCACAGGGGCTGGCTATGGCTACACCTTC